These 31 T cell receptor beta chains originate from one sample sequenced in a study of T cell clonotyping in hematopoietic cell transplantation. Data came from immunoSEQ multiplex PCR; TCRdb stores just in-frame clones and leaves some out. Of 10,000 or so clones in the sample, 60% to 85% were seen once. Material: PBMCs, obtained 30 days after allogeneic stem cell transplant. The source of these receptors is a female patient aged 40-50 years who had an allogeneic stem cell transplant from a related donor, so T cells may come from the graft donor. Some clones in this sample may be carry-over from other donors' samples.

The chain is built from TRBV19 and TRBJ2-4; possibly TRBD1 for D (5 bases). This CDR3 is built from 13 residues. Trimming took 10 bases from V and 6 from J, leaving 16 bases between them. Germline V gene data show CDR1 as LNHDA and CDR2 as SQIVND (reference sequence). CDR3 DNA: TGTGCCAATATAACAGGTTGCAGAAACATTCAGTACTTC. Translating it yields CANITGCRNIQYF.

The chain is built from TRBV10-1 and TRBJ2-7, with D perhaps matching TRBD2 (5 bases). V dropped 2 bases and J dropped 1 base, with 9 bases sitting between them. CDR1 WNHNN and CDR2 SYGVQD come from the germline V gene (reference sequence). The CDR3 has 14 amino acids. CDR3 residues: CASSEEGTSYEQYF. In DNA, the CDR3 is TGCGCCAGCAGTGAGGAGGGAACTTCCTACGAGCAGTACTTC.

The J gene is TRBJ2-7, the V gene TRBV29-1, with no clear D. V shed 4 bases and J shed 0 bases, with 13 bases lying between them. The CDR3 loop spans 14 amino acids. The germline gives CDR1 SQVTM, CDR2 ANQGSEA. The CDR3 region is CSVALIGGSYEQYF. The CDR3 DNA reads as TGCAGCGTTGCCCTAATTGGTGGCTCCTACGAGCAGTACTTC.

This chain connects TRBV2 to TRBJ2-2; D remains unclear. Looked up from germline, CDR1 is SNHLY and CDR2 is FYNNEI. The germline V and J ends were trimmed by 10 bases and 5 bases, with 14 bases remaining between them. This CDR3 is built from 13 residues. CDR3 DNA: TGTGCCACCTCCCTGTCGGTAACCGGGGAGCTGTTTTTT. It is translated as CATSLSVTGELFF.

The count of this clone is one. J is TRBJ2-7 and V is TRBV11-3; D gene unclear. CDR3 length: 14 residues. With 1 base removed from V and 0 bases from J, the gap between germline ends came to 7 bases. Germline-derived CDR1 and CDR2 are SGHNT and YENEEA. The CDR3 region is CASSLGPYSYEQYF. For the CDR3, the DNA is TGTGCCAGCAGCTTAGGTCCATACTCCTACGAGCAGTACTTC.

This clone showed up just a few times. The J gene is TRBJ1-2, the V gene TRBV29-1; the D is unclear. There are 10 residues in the CDR3. CDR1 and CDR2 from the germline V gene are SQVTM and ANQGSEA. V shed 1 base and J shed 7 bases, with 4 bases lying between them. In nucleotides, the CDR3 is TGCAGCGTTGAAGGGCCTGGCTACACCTTC. Translation: CSVEGPGYTF.

This chain uses TRBV25-1 with TRBJ2-5; D may be TRBD1 (5 bases). Germline loops: CDR1 MGHDK, CDR2 SYGVNS. This CDR3 contains 14 residues. V dropped 6 bases and J dropped 5 bases, with 16 bases sitting between them. CDR3 DNA sequence: TGTGCCAGCAGCGCCCTAAGGGGCCGGGAGACCCAGTACTTC. Its protein is CASSALRGRETQYF.

V usage is TRBV27 and J usage is TRBJ1-2; no reliable D call. Germline V gene lookup returns CDR1 MNHEY and CDR2 SMNVEV (reference sequence). The CDR3 is 13 amino acids. Trimming pared 5 bases from V and 4 bases from J, leaving 11 bases between. The CDR3 nucleotides are TGTGCCAGCAGTCCGACATCGTTCTATGGCTACACCTTC. Protein sequence: CASSPTSFYGYTF.

CDR3 coding DNA: TGTGCCAGCAGTTACAGGGCAGATACGCAGTATTTT. Amino acids: CASSYRADTQYF. The chain has TRBV11-3 and TRBJ2-3, with D maybe TRBD1 (6 bases). CDR3 length: 12 residues. V was shortened by 6 bases and J by 4 bases, with 8 bases between the two germline ends. Germline loops: CDR1 SGHNT, CDR2 YENEEA.

This chain links TRBV29-1 with TRBJ2-1; 9 bases are a match to TRBD2. The V and J ends lost 2 bases and 0 bases, in that order; junction bases with no gene match: 14. The CDR3 totals 19 residues. From germline, CDR1 is SQVTM and CDR2 ANQGSEA. The CDR3 bases are TGCAGCGTTGAATTAGCGGGAGATCCTTGGGTTAGCTCCTACAATGAGCAGTTCTTC. It is translated as CSVELAGDPWVSSYNEQFF.

CDR3 coding DNA: TGTGCCAGCAGACCCACTAGGGGCCGAGATTGGCGGGGGGAGCAGTACTTC. It yields the protein CASRPTRGRDWRGEQYF. The chain has TRBV2 and TRBJ2-7, with 7 bases identical to TRBD2. Trimming at V came to 6 bases and at J to 7 bases, leaving 21 bases not matched to a gene. Germline CDR1 SNHLY, CDR2 FYNNEI. The CDR3 consists of 17 residues.

The J gene is TRBJ1-2, the V gene TRBV6-1; a possible D gene is TRBD1 (6 bases). V was cut by 3 bases and J by 4 bases, with 18 bases left in between. The CDR3 is made up of 16 amino acids. Germline V CDR1 and CDR2: MNHNS, SASEGT. CDR3 bases: TGTGCCAGCAGTGACCGGGACAACCTCCCGCTCTATGGCTACACCTTC. Amino acids: CASSDRDNLPLYGYTF.

This clone was counted between two and nine times. The chain has TRBV6-1 and TRBJ2-7; 7 bases line up with TRBD2. After removal of 3 bases from V and 3 bases from J, the junction contained 14 bases not matched to a gene. The CDR3 contains 17 residues. CDR1 and CDR2 (germline): MNHNS, SASEGT. The CDR3 DNA reads as TGTGCCAGCAGTGACCCCCGTGGGAGGGACTACAGCTACGAGCAGTACTTC. Encoded protein: CASSDPRGRDYSYEQYF.

This chain uses TRBV11-3 with TRBJ2-7; 7 nucleotides align to TRBD1. V shed 5 bases, J shed 9 bases, and the junction held 19 bases outside the gene matches. The CDR3 has 16 amino acids. From germline, CDR1 is SGHNT and CDR2 YENEEA. The CDR3 here is CASSLWTGSLTIVQYF. The CDR3, as DNA: TGTGCCAGCAGCCTGTGGACAGGATCTCTTACGATTGTGCAGTACTTC.

This clone was seen a few times. The chain combines TRBV27 with TRBJ2-7, with D unclear. This CDR3 is 13 amino acids long. Germline CDR1 is MNHEY and CDR2 is SMNVEV (reference sequence). The V gene lost 3 bases and the J gene lost 2 bases, with 8 bases spanning the gap. CDR3: CASSLGIAYEQYF. CDR3 sequence (DNA): TGTGCCAGCAGTTTGGGTATAGCCTACGAGCAGTACTTC.

Details on this clone: Other nucleotide sequences in the sample specify the same CDR3. J is TRBJ2-1 and V is TRBV19; D is unresolved. The V gene lost 0 bases and the J gene lost 8 bases, with 5 bases spanning the gap. This CDR3 is built from 12 residues. CDR1 and CDR2 (germline): LNHDA, SQIVND (reference sequence). CDR3 in DNA: TGTGCCAGTAGTATAGACCGCGATGAGCAGTTCTTC. Protein: CASSIDRDEQFF.

The rearrangement links TRBV6-1 to TRBJ2-3; D is ambiguous. The germline CDR1 and CDR2 sequences are MNHNS and SASEGT. The CDR3 sequence is 9 residues long. With 7 bases removed from V and 6 bases from J, the gap between germline ends came to 2 bases. CDR3 sequence: CASMDTQYF. In nucleotides, the CDR3 is TGTGCCAGCATGGATACGCAGTATTTT.

The V and J genes are TRBV19 and TRBJ1-2, with D perhaps TRBD1 (6 bases). V shed 5 bases and J shed 4 bases, with 11 bases lying between them. Germline loops: CDR1 LNHDA, CDR2 SQIVND (reference sequence). This CDR3 contains 13 residues. Here the CDR3 DNA reads TGTGCCAGTAGTGGGACACGCGTCTATGGCTACACCTTC. Translated: CASSGTRVYGYTF. The variable domain in full, completed from reference TRBV19 and TRBJ1-2, reads DGGITQSPKYLFRKEGQNVTLSCEQNLNHDAMYWYRQDPGQGLRLIYYSQIVNDFQKGDIAEGYSVSREKKESFPLTVTSAQKNPTAFYLCASSGTRVYGYTFGSGTRLTVV.

The V gene is TRBV6-1, the J gene TRBJ1-2; maybe TRBD1 (5 bases). The germline CDR1 and CDR2 sequences are MNHNS and SASEGT. V lost 7 bases to trimming and J lost 0 bases, with 12 bases between them. The CDR3 is made up of 14 amino acids. CDR3 nucleotide sequence: TGTGCCAGCAATGCGGGGCAAACTAACTATGGCTACACCTTC. Amino acids: CASNAGQTNYGYTF.

The count of this clone is one. As DNA, the CDR3 is TGTGCCTGGAGTGTGGGACAGAGCTCCTACGAGCAGTACTTC. Translating it yields CAWSVGQSSYEQYF. The chain links TRBV30 to TRBJ2-7; 7 bases line up with TRBD1. This CDR3 is 14 amino acids long. V gave up 0 bases and J gave up 0 bases; unmatched junction bases: 2. Germline lookup yields CDR1 GTSNPN and CDR2 SVGIG (reference sequence). The variable domain in full, with the rest retrieved from reference TRBV30 and TRBJ2-7, is SQTIHQWPATLVQPVGSPLSLECTVEGTSNPNLYWYRQAAGRGLQLLFYSVGIGQISSEVPQNLSASRPQDRQFILSSKKLLLSDSGFYLCAWSVGQSSYEQYFGPGTRLTVT.

Only one count was recorded for this clone. This chain links TRBV18 with TRBJ2-7; 10 bases align to TRBD2. This CDR3 region has 18 residues. The germline CDR1 and CDR2 sequences are KGHSH and LQKENI. The V segment lost 2 bases and the J segment 2 bases; nucleotides outside the gene matches: 12. The CDR3 DNA follows: TGTGCCAGCTCACCATTACGCTCCCTACTAGCGGGAACCTACGAGCAGTACTTC. Its protein product is CASSPLRSLLAGTYEQYF.

The V call is TRBV11-3, the J call TRBJ2-4, with 9 nucleotides matching TRBD2. The V and J ends lost 4 bases and 15 bases, in that order; junction bases with no gene match: 10. Germline-derived CDR1 and CDR2 are SGHNT and YENEEA. The CDR3 has 13 residues. The CDR3 protein is CASSSISSGISYF. The DNA for the CDR3 is TGTGCCAGCAGCTCCATATCTAGCGGGATTTCGTACTTC.

The gene calls are TRBV11-3 and TRBJ2-5; D unclear. There are 15 residues in the CDR3. Per germline, CDR1 SGHNT and CDR2 YENEEA. The germline V and J ends were trimmed by 1 base and 1 base, with 10 bases remaining between them. CDR3 region: CASSLGLEAQETQYF. For the CDR3, the DNA is TGTGCCAGCAGCTTAGGCTTAGAGGCCCAAGAGACCCAGTACTTC.

By sample share, this clone is medium-sized (0.01 to 0.1%). The chain has TRBV7-6 and TRBJ1-3; D unresolved. The CDR3 extends over 15 amino acids. Per the germline V gene, CDR1 is SGHVS and CDR2 is FNYEAQ. V dropped 3 bases and J dropped 0 bases, with 9 bases sitting between them. CDR3 DNA: TGTGCCAGCAGCTTCGGCCCTGGCTCTGGAAACACCATATATTTT. This translates into CASSFGPGSGNTIYF.

This clone was seen only once. The chain is built from TRBV4-1 and TRBJ2-5; possible D gene TRBD2, 6 bases. This CDR3 region has 16 residues. The germline CDR1 and CDR2 sequences are MGHRA and YSYEKL. V was pared by 4 bases and J by 2 bases, with 17 bases between. CDR3: CASSPSGDPSQETQYF. The CDR3 region has the DNA TGCGCCAGCAGCCCCTCGGGGGACCCCTCTCAAGAGACCCAGTACTTC.

This clone was seen a handful of times. The J gene is TRBJ2-2, the V gene TRBV7-9; D ambiguous. CDR1 and CDR2 from the germline V gene are SEHNR and FQNEAQ (reference sequence). V gave up 7 bases and J gave up 6 bases, with 12 bases separating them. The CDR3 covers 13 residues. The CDR3 loop is CASTSPPAGELFF. Written as DNA, the CDR3 is TGTGCCAGCACCTCACCCCCCGCCGGGGAGCTGTTTTTT.

This chain links TRBV5-1 with TRBJ1-4; D is perhaps TRBD1 (6 bases). V was trimmed by 0 bases and J by 0 bases, leaving 12 bases between them. The CDR3 covers 17 residues. Germline assignment: CDR1 SGHRS and CDR2 YFSETQ. The CDR3 DNA is TGCGCCAGCAGCTTGGATGGGACAACTGCAACTAATGAAAAACTGTTTTTT. Protein: CASSLDGTTATNEKLFF. Variable domain in full (rest from reference TRBV5-1 and TRBJ1-4): KAGVTQTPRYLIKTRGQQVTLSCSPISGHRSVSWYQQTPGQGLQFLFEYFSETQRNKGNFPGRFSGRQFSNSRSEMNVSTLELGDSALYLCASSLDGTTATNEKLFFGSGTQLSVL.

The chain couples TRBV5-1 to TRBJ1-2; 8 nucleotides match TRBD1. The CDR3 has 13 amino acids. V trimming: 3 bases; J trimming: 14 bases; junction bases outside the gene matches: 12. CDR1 SGHRS and CDR2 YFSETQ come from the germline V gene. CDR3 loop: CASSSPPLTGETF. Written as DNA, the CDR3 is TGCGCCAGCAGCTCCCCGCCTCTGACAGGGGAAACCTTC.

V usage is TRBV27 and J usage is TRBJ1-4; D is possibly TRBD1 (6 bases). Germline CDR1 is MNHEY and CDR2 is SMNVEV (reference sequence). This CDR3 is built from 13 residues. The V gene lost 5 bases and the J gene lost 15 bases, with 19 bases spanning the gap. The chain's CDR3 is CASSRGDTERMFF. The CDR3 DNA follows: TGTGCCAGCAGTCGGGGGGACACGGAGAGAATGTTTTTT. Based on the CDR3 plus reference TRBV27 and TRBJ1-4, the full variable domain is EAQVTQNPRYLITVTGKKLTVTCSQNMNHEYMSWYRQDPGLGLRQIYYSMNVEVTDKGDVPEGYKVSRKEKRNFPLILESPSPNQTSLYFCASSRGDTERMFFGSGTQLSVL.

The table lists this clone with a count of one. The chain has TRBV7-8 and TRBJ2-3; 12 nucleotides line up with TRBD1. From germline, CDR1 is SGHVS and CDR2 FQNEAQ. V was pared by 4 bases and J by 4 bases, with 6 bases of the junction left unmatched. The CDR3 has 16 amino acids. The CDR3 nucleotides read TGTGCCAGCAGCTCCCTCCGGGACAGGGGGCCAGATACGCAGTATTTT. As protein: CASSSLRDRGPDTQYF.

The V call is TRBV11-3, the J call TRBJ2-7; D is undetermined. CDR3 length: 15 residues. V was cut by 3 bases and J by 0 bases, with 12 bases left in between. CDR1 and CDR2 from the germline V gene are SGHNT and YENEEA. CDR3 region: CASSFKGRSSYEQYF. The CDR3 bases are TGTGCCAGCAGCTTTAAGGGCAGGAGCTCCTACGAGCAGTACTTC.